This TCR beta chain was captured by sequencing in a study of T cell repertoires in aging, cancer and after chemotherapy. By sample fraction, this clonotype is medium-sized (0.01 to 0.1%). TCR beta rearrangements were amplified from peripheral blood genomic DNA. TRB rearrangements spanning V, D and J were amplified using mixed TRB-A/B primers. TCRdb recomputed calls from the multiplex PCR reads with MiXCR, one row per CDR3 protein. The sample yields around 13,000 distinct CDR3 sequences, 28% seen once. Sequencing input: blood. The TCR comes from a human donor with a blood cancer.

The CDR3: CATSRGGQGAYRAFF. DNA for the CDR3: TGTGCCACCAGCAGAGGGGGACAGGGGGCTTACCGAGCTTTCTTT. The chain combines TRBV15 with TRBJ1-1, with TRBD1 matching over 12 bases. The germline CDR1 and CDR2 sequences are LNHNV and YYDKDF (reference sequence). Trimming took 1 base from V and 10 from J; bases not matched to a gene: 7. CDR3 length: 15 residues.